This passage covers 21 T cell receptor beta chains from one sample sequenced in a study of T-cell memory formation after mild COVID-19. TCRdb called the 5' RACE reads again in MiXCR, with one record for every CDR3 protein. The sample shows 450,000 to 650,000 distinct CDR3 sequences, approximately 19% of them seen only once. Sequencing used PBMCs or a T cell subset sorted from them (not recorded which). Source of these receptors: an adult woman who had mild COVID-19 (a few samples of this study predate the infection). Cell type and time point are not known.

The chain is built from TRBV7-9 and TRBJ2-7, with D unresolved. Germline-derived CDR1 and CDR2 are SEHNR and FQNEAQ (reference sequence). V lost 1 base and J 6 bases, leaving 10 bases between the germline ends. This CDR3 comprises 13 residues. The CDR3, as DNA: TGTGCCAGCAGCTTAGTCCAGCGAGGCGAGCAGTACTTC. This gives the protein CASSLVQRGEQYF.

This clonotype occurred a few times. For the CDR3, the DNA is TGTGCCAGCAGGCCGGGGCCATCCCAGGCCGGGGAGCTGTTTTTT. Translated: CASRPGPSQAGELFF. The chain employs TRBV6-1 and TRBJ2-2; D may match TRBD1 or TRBD2 (5 bases each). The germline V gene encodes CDR1 MNHNS and CDR2 SASEGT. The CDR3 is 15 residues long. Trimming left V 6 bases short and J 6 bases short, with 17 bases between.

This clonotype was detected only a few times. Here the CDR3 DNA reads TGTGCCAGCAGCTTATCTCTTGAGAGCCACCAGTACTTC. It specifies CASSLSLESHQYF. This rearrangement joins TRBV7-9 to TRBJ2-5; D gene ambiguous. The CDR3 contains 13 residues. CDR1 is SEHNR and CDR2 is FQNEAQ in the germline V gene (reference sequence). Trimming stripped 2 bases from V and 10 bases from J, with 14 bases between.

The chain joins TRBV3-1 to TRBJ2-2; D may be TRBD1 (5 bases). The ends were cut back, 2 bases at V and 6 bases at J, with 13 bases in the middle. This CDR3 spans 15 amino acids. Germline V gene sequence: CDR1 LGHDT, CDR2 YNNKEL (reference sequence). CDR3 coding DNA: TGTGCCAGCAGCCAAACACCAGGGTCTTCCGGGGAGCTGTTTTTT. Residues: CASSQTPGSSGELFF.

The DNA of the CDR3 is TGTGCCAGCAGTCGGGGACTATCGGGAGGGGAGACCCAGTACTTC. Translated: CASSRGLSGGETQYF. The genes are TRBV12-3 or TRBV12-4 and TRBJ2-5; TRBD2 agrees at 8 bases. The CDR3 length is 15 residues. With V trimmed by 5 bases and J by 5 bases, 10 bases remained unmatched.

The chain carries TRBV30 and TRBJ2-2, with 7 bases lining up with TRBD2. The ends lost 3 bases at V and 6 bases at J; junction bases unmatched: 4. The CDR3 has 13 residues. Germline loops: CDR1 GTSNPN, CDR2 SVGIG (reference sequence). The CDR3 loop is CAWRREYAGELFF. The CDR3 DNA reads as TGTGCCTGGAGGCGGGAGTATGCCGGGGAGCTGTTTTTT.

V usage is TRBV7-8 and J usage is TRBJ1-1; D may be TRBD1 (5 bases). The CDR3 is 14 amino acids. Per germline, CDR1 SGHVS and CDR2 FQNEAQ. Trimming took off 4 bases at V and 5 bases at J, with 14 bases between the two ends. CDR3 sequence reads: CASSSEVGGTEAFF. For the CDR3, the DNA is TGTGCCAGCAGCTCAGAGGTCGGGGGGACTGAAGCTTTCTTT. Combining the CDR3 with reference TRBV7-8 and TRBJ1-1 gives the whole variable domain GAGVSQSPRYKVAKRGQDVALRCDPISGHVSLFWYQQALGQGPEFLTYFQNEAQLDKSGLPSDRFFAERPEGSVSTLKIQRTQQEDSAVYLCASSSEVGGTEAFFGQGTRLTVV.

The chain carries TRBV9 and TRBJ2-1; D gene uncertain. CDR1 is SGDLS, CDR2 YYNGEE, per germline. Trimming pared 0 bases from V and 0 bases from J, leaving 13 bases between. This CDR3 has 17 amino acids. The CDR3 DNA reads TGTGCCAGCAGCGTAGGCTCCGTTCTGAGCTCCTACAATGAGCAGTTCTTC. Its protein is CASSVGSVLSSYNEQFF.

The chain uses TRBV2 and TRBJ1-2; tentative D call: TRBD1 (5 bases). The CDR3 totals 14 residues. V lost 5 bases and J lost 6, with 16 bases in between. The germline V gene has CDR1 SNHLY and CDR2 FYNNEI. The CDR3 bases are TGTGCCAGCAGTAGGGACGGGGTGAGAGATGGCTACACCTTC. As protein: CASSRDGVRDGYTF.

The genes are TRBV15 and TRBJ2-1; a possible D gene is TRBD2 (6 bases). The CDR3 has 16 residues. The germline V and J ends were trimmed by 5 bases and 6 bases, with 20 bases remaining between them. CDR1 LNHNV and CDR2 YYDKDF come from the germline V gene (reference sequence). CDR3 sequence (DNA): TGTGCCACCAGCTTAGGCAGGACTACTGGGGTCAATGAGCAGTTCTTC. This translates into CATSLGRTTGVNEQFF. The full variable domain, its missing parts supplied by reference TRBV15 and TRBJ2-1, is DAMVIQNPRYQVTQFGKPVTLSCSQTLNHNVMYWYQQKSSQAPKLLFHYYDKDFNNEADTPDNFQSRRPNTSFCFLDIRSPGLGDTAMYLCATSLGRTTGVNEQFFGPGTRLTVL.

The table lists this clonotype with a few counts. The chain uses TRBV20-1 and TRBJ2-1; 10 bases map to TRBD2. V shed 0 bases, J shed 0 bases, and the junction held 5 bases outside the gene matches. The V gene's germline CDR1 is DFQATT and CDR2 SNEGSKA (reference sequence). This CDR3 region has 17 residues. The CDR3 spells CSAREFSSGGSYNEQFF. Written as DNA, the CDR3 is TGCAGTGCTAGAGAGTTTTCTAGCGGGGGCTCCTACAATGAGCAGTTCTTC.

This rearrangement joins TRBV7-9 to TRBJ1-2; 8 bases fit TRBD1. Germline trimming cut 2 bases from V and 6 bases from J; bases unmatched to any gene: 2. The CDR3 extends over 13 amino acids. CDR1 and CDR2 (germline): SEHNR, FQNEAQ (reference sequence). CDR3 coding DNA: TGTGCCAGCAGCTTAACGACAGGGGATGGCTACACCTTC. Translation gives CASSLTTGDGYTF. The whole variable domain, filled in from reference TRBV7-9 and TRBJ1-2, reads DTGVSQNPRHKITKRGQNVTFRCDPISEHNRLYWYRQTLGQGPEFLTYFQNEAQLEKSRLLSDRFSAERPKGSFSTLEIQRTEQGDSAMYLCASSLTTGDGYTFGSGTRLTVV.

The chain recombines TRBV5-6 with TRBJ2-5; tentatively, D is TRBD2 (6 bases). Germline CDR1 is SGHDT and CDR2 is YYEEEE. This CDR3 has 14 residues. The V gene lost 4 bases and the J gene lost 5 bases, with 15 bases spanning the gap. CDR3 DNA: TGTGCCAGCAGCCCGGGCGCGGGGCCCGAGACCCAGTACTTC. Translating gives CASSPGAGPETQYF.

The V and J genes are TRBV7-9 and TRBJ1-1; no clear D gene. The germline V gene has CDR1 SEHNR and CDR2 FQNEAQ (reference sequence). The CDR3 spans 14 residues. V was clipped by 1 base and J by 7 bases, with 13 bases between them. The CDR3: CASSLVVGTNEAFF. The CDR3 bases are TGTGCCAGCAGCTTAGTTGTGGGTACAAATGAAGCTTTCTTT. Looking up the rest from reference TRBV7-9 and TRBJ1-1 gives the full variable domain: DTGVSQNPRHKITKRGQNVTFRCDPISEHNRLYWYRQTLGQGPEFLTYFQNEAQLEKSRLLSDRFSAERPKGSFSTLEIQRTEQGDSAMYLCASSLVVGTNEAFFGQGTRLTVV.

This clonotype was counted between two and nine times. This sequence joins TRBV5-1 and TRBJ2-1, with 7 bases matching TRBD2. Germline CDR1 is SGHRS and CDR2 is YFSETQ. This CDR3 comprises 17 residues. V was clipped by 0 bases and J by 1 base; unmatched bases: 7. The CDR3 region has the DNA TGCGCCAGCAGCTTGGAGCTAGCGGCTCAATCCTACAATGAGCAGTTCTTC. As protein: CASSLELAAQSYNEQFF.

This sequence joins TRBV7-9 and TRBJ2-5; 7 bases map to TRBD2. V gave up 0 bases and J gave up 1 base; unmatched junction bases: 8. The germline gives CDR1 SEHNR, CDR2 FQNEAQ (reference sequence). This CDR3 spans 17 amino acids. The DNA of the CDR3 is TGTGCCAGCAGCTTAGCGATCAGCGGGAAGTCCCAAGAGACCCAGTACTTC. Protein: CASSLAISGKSQETQYF.

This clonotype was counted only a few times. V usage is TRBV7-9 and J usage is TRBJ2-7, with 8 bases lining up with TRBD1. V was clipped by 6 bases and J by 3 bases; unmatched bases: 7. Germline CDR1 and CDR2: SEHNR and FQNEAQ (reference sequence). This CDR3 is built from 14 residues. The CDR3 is CASRPTGAIYEQYF. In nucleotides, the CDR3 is TGTGCCAGCAGACCGACAGGGGCGATCTACGAGCAGTACTTC.

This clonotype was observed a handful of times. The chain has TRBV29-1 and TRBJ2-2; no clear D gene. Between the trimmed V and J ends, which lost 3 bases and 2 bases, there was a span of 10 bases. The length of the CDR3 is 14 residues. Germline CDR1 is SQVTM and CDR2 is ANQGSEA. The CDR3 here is CSVEENYNTGELFF. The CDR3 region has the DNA TGCAGCGTTGAGGAAAATTATAACACCGGGGAGCTGTTTTTT.

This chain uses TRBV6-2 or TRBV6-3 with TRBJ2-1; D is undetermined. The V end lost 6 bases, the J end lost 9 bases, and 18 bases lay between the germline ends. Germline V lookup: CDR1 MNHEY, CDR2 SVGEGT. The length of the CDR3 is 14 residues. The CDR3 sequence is CASSHSMPSVEQFF. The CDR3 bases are TGTGCCAGCAGCCATTCGATGCCCTCGGTTGAGCAGTTCTTC.

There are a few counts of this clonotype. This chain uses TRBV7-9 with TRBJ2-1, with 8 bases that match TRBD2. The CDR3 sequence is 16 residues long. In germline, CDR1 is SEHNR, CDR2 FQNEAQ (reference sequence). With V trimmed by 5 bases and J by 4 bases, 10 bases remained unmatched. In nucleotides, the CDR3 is TGTGCCAGCAGCGTGGCCGGAGCGGGGGTATACAATGAGCAGTTCTTC. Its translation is CASSVAGAGVYNEQFF. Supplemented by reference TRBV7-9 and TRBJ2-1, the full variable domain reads DTGVSQNPRHKITKRGQNVTFRCDPISEHNRLYWYRQTLGQGPEFLTYFQNEAQLEKSRLLSDRFSAERPKGSFSTLEIQRTEQGDSAMYLCASSVAGAGVYNEQFFGPGTRLTVL.

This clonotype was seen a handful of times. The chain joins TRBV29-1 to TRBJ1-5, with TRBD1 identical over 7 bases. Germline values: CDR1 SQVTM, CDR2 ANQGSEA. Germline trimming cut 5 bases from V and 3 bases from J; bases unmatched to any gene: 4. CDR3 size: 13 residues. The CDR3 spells CSVRQGANQPQHF. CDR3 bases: TGCAGCGTTCGACAGGGAGCCAATCAGCCCCAGCATTTT.